Shown below are 23 T cell receptor beta chains from a single sample sequenced in a study of blood T cell repertoires in COVID-19. Generated by immunoSEQ multiplex PCR, the TCRdb table keeps only in-frame clones and is missing some. The sample contains around 100,000 clones, 70% to 90% of which appear only once. The specimen was peripheral blood. Receptor source: a middle-aged man with acute or convalescent COVID-19.

The V call is TRBV29-1, the J call TRBJ2-5, with a possible D match to TRBD1 (6 bases). CDR1 and CDR2 (germline): SQVTM, ANQGSEA. Trimming pared 6 bases from V and 0 bases from J, leaving 8 bases between. The CDR3 contains 12 residues. Here the CDR3 DNA reads TGCAGCGTCACAGGGTACCAAGAGACCCAGTACTTC. This codes for CSVTGYQETQYF.

Only a few counts were recorded for this clone. V gene TRBV19 combines with J gene TRBJ2-2; TRBD2 might be the D (5 bases). The germline V gene encodes CDR1 LNHDA and CDR2 SQIVND (reference sequence). CDR3 length: 15 residues. Trimming shortened V by 5 bases and J by 1 base, and 11 bases separated the two germline ends. The CDR3 is CASSPTTLNTGELFF. CDR3 in DNA: TGTGCCAGTAGTCCGACTACTTTGAACACCGGGGAGCTGTTTTTT.

CDR3 DNA: TGTGCCAGCAGCTTAGATCCGTTTGGCCAGGGCTACGAGCAGTACTTC. Translating gives CASSLDPFGQGYEQYF. The chain combines TRBV11-2 with TRBJ2-7; possible D gene TRBD1, 5 bases. V lost 0 bases and J 3 bases, leaving 15 bases between the germline ends. Germline loops: CDR1 SGHAT, CDR2 FQNNGV. CDR3 length: 16 residues.

V and J are TRBV18 and TRBJ2-1; 9 nucleotides agree with TRBD2. V was pared by 2 bases and J by 5 bases, with 4 bases of the junction left unmatched. The CDR3 length is 15 residues. Germline values: CDR1 KGHSH, CDR2 LQKENI. CDR3 in amino acids: CASSPSGGPHNEQFF. CDR3 bases: TGTGCCAGCTCACCAAGCGGGGGGCCTCACAATGAGCAGTTCTTC.

This clone was seen a single time. The chain carries TRBV12-2 and TRBJ2-7; TRBD2, the table's D call, lacks a check against the DNA. TRBV12-2 is an annotated pseudogene. The CDR3 spans 16 residues. CDR3 in amino acids: CASRSRTSGNSYEQYF. CDR3 DNA sequence: TGTGCAAGTCGTTCCCGGACTAGCGGAAACTCCTACGAGCAGTACTTC.

This clone has just a few counts. This chain uses TRBV5-1 with TRBJ1-5, with 10 nucleotides matching TRBD1. The length of the CDR3 is 18 residues. CDR1 is SGHRS, CDR2 YFSETQ, per germline. V shed 2 bases and J 2 bases; nucleotides not matched to a gene: 10. CDR3 region: CASSFFDRGQIGNQPQHF. For the CDR3, the DNA is TGCGCCAGCAGCTTTTTCGACAGGGGGCAAATTGGCAATCAGCCCCAGCATTTT.

The rearrangement uses TRBV7-9 and TRBJ1-5; D not resolved. Germline assignment: CDR1 SEHNR and CDR2 FQNEAQ (reference sequence). The CDR3 runs to 15 residues. Between the trimmed V and J ends, which lost 6 bases and 0 bases, there was a span of 12 bases. CDR3 loop: CASRPDFYSNQPQHF. CDR3 DNA: TGTGCCAGCAGACCGGACTTCTATAGCAATCAGCCCCAGCATTTT.

The chain recombines TRBV25-1 with TRBJ2-1, with a tentative D call TRBD1 (6 bases). Germline V gives CDR1 MGHDK, CDR2 SYGVNS. The CDR3 totals 16 residues. Deletions cut 8 bases from V and 2 bases from J, with 19 bases between. The CDR3 coding sequence is TGTGCCAGCGGTCAAATGGGGGCGAGGGCCTACAATGAGCAGTTCTTC. Translating it yields CASGQMGARAYNEQFF.

The sample holds a few counts of this clone. The CDR3 region has the DNA TGTGCCATCAGTGAGTCGGCAGGGCTGCCCTATCAGCCCCAGCATTTT. Translating gives CAISESAGLPYQPQHF. The chain employs TRBV10-3 and TRBJ1-5; a weak D match, TRBD1 (5 bases). CDR3 length: 16 amino acids. Germline V CDR1 and CDR2: ENHRY, SYGVKD. V dropped 0 bases and J dropped 5 bases, with 14 bases sitting between them.

The chain joins TRBV7-3 to TRBJ2-2; 13 bases agree with TRBD2. The junction had 6 bases not matched to a gene; V was cut back by 5 bases and J by 0 bases. The CDR3 extends over 18 amino acids. The germline V gene encodes CDR1 SGHTA and CDR2 FQGTGA. In nucleotides, the CDR3 is TGTGCCAGCAGCCAGACTAGCGGGGGGTCGACGAACACCGGGGAGCTGTTTTTT. The encoded protein is CASSQTSGGSTNTGELFF. Variable domain in full (rest from reference TRBV7-3 and TRBJ2-2): GAGVSQTPSNKVTEKGKYVELRCDPISGHTALYWYRQSLGQGPEFLIYFQGTGAADDSGLPNDRFFAVRPEGSVSTLKIQRTERGDSAVYLCASSQTSGGSTNTGELFFGEGSRLTVL.

This clone was recorded once. This chain joins TRBV2 and TRBJ2-1; D is possibly TRBD2 (6 bases). The CDR3 runs to 15 residues. Trimming left V 7 bases short and J 2 bases short, with 15 bases between. Germline V gene data show CDR1 as SNHLY and CDR2 as FYNNEI. This CDR3 reads CASTLAPEAYNEQFF. The CDR3 nucleotides read TGTGCCAGCACCCTAGCGCCCGAAGCCTACAATGAGCAGTTCTTC.

This clone was detected only a few times. The genes are TRBV6-5 and TRBJ1-2, with 9 bases fitting TRBD1. Germline values: CDR1 MNHEY, CDR2 SVGAGI. V shed 2 bases and J 2 bases; nucleotides not matched to a gene: 0. This CDR3 contains 14 residues. The CDR3 region has the DNA TGTGCCAGCAGTTACGGACAGGGGAACTATGGCTACACCTTC. Its protein is CASSYGQGNYGYTF.

This chain connects TRBV4-2 to TRBJ2-1, with D tentatively TRBD2 (5 bases). Germline CDR1 LGHNA, CDR2 YNFKEQ. There are 16 residues in the CDR3. The V end was cut by 1 base, the J end by 3 bases, with 13 bases between. The CDR3 protein is CASSQGTRDRYNEQFF. The DNA of the CDR3 is TGTGCCAGCAGCCAAGGGACTCGGGATCGCTACAATGAGCAGTTCTTC.

V usage is TRBV28 and J usage is TRBJ1-1; 7 positions match TRBD1. Germline CDR1 is MDHEN and CDR2 is SYDVKM. Trimming cost V 6 bases and J 3 bases; bases outside gene matches: 13. The CDR3 loop spans 16 amino acids. DNA of the CDR3: TGTGCCAGCAGAGAATATAGGGGACAGCTATACACTGAAGCTTTCTTT. Translating gives CASREYRGQLYTEAFF.

This clone occurred once. This chain uses TRBV9 with TRBJ2-1; 9 nucleotides match TRBD2. This CDR3 has 15 residues. The junction had 8 bases not matched to a gene; V was cut back by 4 bases and J by 6 bases. The germline CDR1 and CDR2 sequences are SGDLS and YYNGEE. CDR3 nucleotides: TGTGCCAGCAGCCCGAGCGGGAGGAGGGGCAATGAGCAGTTCTTC. Its protein is CASSPSGRRGNEQFF.

The V gene is TRBV3-1 (or the pseudogene TRBV3-2), the J gene TRBJ2-3; 7 bases agree with TRBD2. The junction had 2 bases not matched to a gene; V was cut back by 6 bases and J by 8 bases. Germline V gene data show CDR1 as LGHDT and CDR2 as YNNKEL (reference sequence). The CDR3 has 11 residues. CDR3 sequence (DNA): TGTGCCAGCAGTGGGAGGGGTACGCAGTATTTT. Translated: CASSGRGTQYF.

The V and J genes are TRBV5-1 and TRBJ2-7, with D perhaps TRBD2 (6 bases). Germline loops: CDR1 SGHRS, CDR2 YFSETQ. The CDR3 has 13 amino acids. The V and J ends lost 4 bases and 2 bases respectively, with 10 bases between them. The CDR3 DNA is TGCGCCAGCAGCCGCGGGGAACCCTACGAGCAGTACTTC. Translating gives CASSRGEPYEQYF.

The CDR3 spells CASSQARGGVIEQFF. The CDR3 coding sequence is TGTGCCAGCAGCCAAGCTCGCGGGGGGGTTATTGAGCAGTTCTTC. The rearrangement joins TRBV3-1 (or the pseudogene TRBV3-2) to TRBJ2-1; 9 bases are shared with TRBD2. The CDR3 length is 15 residues. Germline assignment: CDR1 LGHDT and CDR2 YNNKEL (reference sequence). V shed 1 base and J 9 bases; nucleotides not matched to a gene: 7.

The rearrangement uses TRBV7-2 and TRBJ1-3; 8 positions agree with TRBD1. CDR3 length: 14 residues. CDR1 is SGHTA, CDR2 FQGNSA, per germline. The ends lost 5 bases at V and 5 bases at J; junction bases unmatched: 5. CDR3 sequence: CASSPQGARNTIYF. The CDR3 DNA reads TGTGCCAGCAGCCCTCAGGGGGCCCGAAACACCATATATTTT.

The J gene is TRBJ2-7, the V gene TRBV20-1, with a tentative D call TRBD2 (6 bases). CDR1 is DFQATT and CDR2 is SNEGSKA in the germline V gene (reference sequence). V lost 5 bases and J 3 bases, leaving 8 bases between the germline ends. This CDR3 contains 11 residues. The CDR3 DNA sequence: TGCAGTGCTCGGGACTTCTACGAGCAGTACTTC. This sequence encodes CSARDFYEQYF.

This chain connects TRBV5-1 to TRBJ2-5; tentatively, D is TRBD2 (5 bases). The CDR3 loop spans 14 amino acids. Per germline, CDR1 SGHRS and CDR2 YFSETQ. The V end lost 2 bases, the J end lost 10 bases, and 18 bases lay between the germline ends. For the CDR3, the DNA is TGCGCCAGCAGCTTCGGGGTAGTGGGGTCGGACCAGTACTTC. Translated: CASSFGVVGSDQYF.

The chain combines TRBV9 with TRBJ1-6, with TRBD1 matching over 7 bases. V dropped 2 bases and J dropped 10; count of bases not matched to a gene: 3. The CDR3 is 13 amino acids. The germline CDR1 and CDR2 sequences are SGDLS and YYNGEE. CDR3 coding DNA: TGTGCCAGCAGCGTTTCAGGGGGGTCACCCCTCCACTTT. Protein: CASSVSGGSPLHF.

The CDR3 here is CASSPGTGREKLFF. The DNA of the CDR3 is TGTGCCAGCAGCCCAGGGACAGGGCGGGAAAAACTGTTTTTT. V usage is TRBV7-2 and J usage is TRBJ1-4; TRBD1 aligns across 9 bases. CDR3 length: 14 amino acids. Losses at the gene ends were 5 bases for V and 8 bases for J; bases not matched to a gene: 6. Germline V lookup: CDR1 SGHTA, CDR2 FQGNSA.